A selection of T cell receptor beta chains follows, all from one sample in a study of shared clonotypes between healthy human individuals. Sequenced by immunoSEQ multiplex PCR; TCRdb stores in-frame clones only, minus some. The sample holds 2 million or so clones, approximately 95% seen once. Sequenced material: naive CD4+ T cells sorted from blood. These receptor sequences come from a man aged 18 to 30 in good health. The CDR3 runs from the conserved cysteine through the conserved F or W. A D gene is named only where the DNA matches it firmly. Clone size is stated in some rows and not others, as once, few, many or a class when expanded.

v_gene,d_gene,j_gene,abundance,CDR3nt,CDR3aa
TRBV5-1,TRBD2,TRBJ2-1,NA,TGCGCCAGCAGCTTGGAGACTAGCGGGAGTGCTGAGCAGTTCTTC,CASSLETSGSAEQFF
TRBV6-6,NA,TRBJ2-5,NA,TGTGCCAGCAGTTACCCACAAGAGACCCAGTACTTC,CASSYPQETQYF
TRBV7-2,TRBD2,TRBJ2-7,NA,TGTGCCAGCACCTTGACTAGCGGAAACTACGAGCAGTACTTC,CASTLTSGNYEQYF
TRBV7-2,TRBD1,TRBJ2-5,NA,TGTGCCAGCAGCTTTAGACCCGGGACAGAAGAGACCCAGTACTTC,CASSFRPGTEETQYF
TRBV27,TRBD1,TRBJ1-5,NA,TGTGCCAGCAGACAAGGACAGGGCAATCAGCCCCAGCATTTT,CASRQGQGNQPQHF
TRBV29-1,NA,TRBJ1-2,NA,TGCAGCGTTGAGGGAAGGCTGAATGGCTACACCTTC,CSVEGRLNGYTF
TRBV28,NA,TRBJ1-2,NA,TGTGCCAGCAGAAGCAATGGAGGCTACACCTTC,CASRSNGGYTF
TRBV5-5,NA,TRBJ1-1,NA,TGTGCCAGCAGCTACGCGTCAGATGAAGCTTTCTTT,CASSYASDEAFF
TRBV2,TRBD1,TRBJ1-2,NA,TGTGCCAGCAGTGTCGGGCCAGGGGGAGCTGGCTACACCTTC,CASSVGPGGAGYTF
TRBV20-1,NA,TRBJ2-3,once,TGCAGTGCTAGAAAAGATACGCAGTATTTT,CSARKDTQYF
TRBV5-4,TRBD1,TRBJ1-6,NA,TGTGCCAGCAGCTACCGGACGGGACAGAATTCACCCCTCCACTTT,CASSYRTGQNSPLHF
TRBV7-3,TRBD2,TRBJ2-1,NA,TGTGCCAGCAGCTTAGCCCCACCGGGACTAGCGTATGAGCAGTTCTTC,CASSLAPPGLAYEQFF
TRBV4-1,TRBD2,TRBJ2-3,once,TGCGCCAGCAGCCCGGGACTAGCAGGGGCAGATACGCAGTATTTT,CASSPGLAGADTQYF
TRBV18,NA,TRBJ1-2,once,TGTGCCAGCTCACCACCTAGGGAGGATCCGGACCTCTATGGCTACACCTTC,CASSPPREDPDLYGYTF
TRBV5-6,NA,TRBJ1-1,NA,TGTGCCAGCAGCTTCCCCTTAGGACAGCTGAACACTGAAGCTTTCTTT,CASSFPLGQLNTEAFF
TRBV7-2,TRBD2,TRBJ2-3,NA,TGTGCCAGCAGCCTGAGACTAGCGGCCGGCACAGATACGCAGTATTTT,CASSLRLAAGTDTQYF
TRBV2,TRBD1,TRBJ2-7,once,TGTGCCAGCAGTGACCCGGGACAGGGGTTACACGAGCAGTACTTC,CASSDPGQGLHEQYF
TRBV5-8,NA,TRBJ1-5,NA,TGTGCCAGCAGCTTGGCCCTCAGGGAAGATCAGCCCCAGCATTTT,CASSLALREDQPQHF
TRBV19,TRBD2,TRBJ2-3,NA,TGTGCCAGTAGTATAGAAGCGGGGGCGCAATATACGCAGTATTTT,CASSIEAGAQYTQYF
TRBV28,TRBD1,TRBJ1-2,once,TGTGCCAGCAGTCTACTAGGGACAGCGAATAACTATGGCTACACCTTC,CASSLLGTANNYGYTF
TRBV28,NA,TRBJ1-1,NA,TGTGCCAGCAGTACAACCCCGGCCGCTGAAGCTTTCTTT,CASSTTPAAEAFF
TRBV5-4,TRBD2,TRBJ2-5,NA,TGTGCCAGCAGCTTGGATGGCCGCGGGAGAGAGACCCAGTACTTC,CASSLDGRGRETQYF
TRBV5-6,TRBD1,TRBJ1-1,once,TGTGCCAGCAGCCAGGGACAGGGCTATACTGAAGCTTTCTTT,CASSQGQGYTEAFF
TRBV2,NA,TRBJ1-2,NA,TGTGCCAGCAGTGGAGACGGGCCCCCACGATTC,CASSGDGPPRF
TRBV30,TRBD2,TRBJ2-7,NA,TGTGCCTGGAGTCGACCTAGCGGGAGAATCCTCTACGAGCAGTACTTC,CAWSRPSGRILYEQYF
TRBV5-1,TRBD2,TRBJ2-3,NA,TGCGCCAGCAGCTTGGCTAGCGGGGTCTCGGATACGCAGTATTTT,CASSLASGVSDTQYF
TRBV19,TRBD1,TRBJ1-5,NA,TGTGCCAGTAGTATTCAGGGGGTAAGCAATCAGCCCCAGCATTTT,CASSIQGVSNQPQHF
TRBV5-1,TRBD2,TRBJ2-3,NA,TGCGCCAGCAGCTACCTAGCGGGAGCCGCAGATACGCAGTATTTT,CASSYLAGAADTQYF
TRBV30,NA,TRBJ1-5,once,TGTGCCTGGACCGGGGGGCGGAATCAGCCCCAGCATTTT,CAWTGGRNQPQHF
TRBV5-6,NA,TRBJ2-7,once,TGTGCCAGCAGCTTGGTAGCTGGCTCGTACGAGCAGTACTTC,CASSLVAGSYEQYF
TRBV28,TRBD1,TRBJ2-7,NA,TGTGCCAGCAGTTTACTCCTCAGGGGGTCCGAGCAGTACTTC,CASSLLLRGSEQYF
TRBV11-2,NA,TRBJ2-5,NA,TGTGCCAGCAGCTCCGATGGTACAGTACAAGAGACCCAGTACTTC,CASSSDGTVQETQYF
TRBV7-9,NA,TRBJ2-7,NA,TGTGCCAGCAACTACGGGAACTACGAGCAGTACTTC,CASNYGNYEQYF
TRBV18,NA,TRBJ2-5,NA,TGTGCCAGCTCACCACGGGGTGAGACCCAGTACTTC,CASSPRGETQYF
TRBV27,NA,TRBJ1-3,NA,TGTGCCAGCAGTTTTTTGGGCTCTGGAAACACCATATATTTT,CASSFLGSGNTIYF
TRBV7-2,NA,TRBJ1-3,NA,TGTGCCAGCAGCTTAGGCGGGTATGGAAACACCATATATTTT,CASSLGGYGNTIYF
TRBV19,TRBD1,TRBJ2-7,NA,TGTGCCAGTCGAGGGACAGCGAGCTCCTACGAGCAGTACTTC,CASRGTASSYEQYF
TRBV5-6,NA,TRBJ2-2,NA,TGTGCCAGCACCCCGGGGTCCGGGGAGCTGTTTTTT,CASTPGSGELFF
TRBV4-1,TRBD1,TRBJ1-2,NA,TGCGCCAGCAGCCAAGGACAGGGGGCGTTTGTTGGTGGCTACACCTTC,CASSQGQGAFVGGYTF
TRBV5-1,NA,TRBJ2-7,NA,TGCGCCAGCAAGGGACAAGGCTACGAGCAGTACTTC,CASKGQGYEQYF
TRBV5-1,NA,TRBJ2-7,once,TGCGCCAGCAGCGCCGGGACTCTATACGAGCAGTACTTC,CASSAGTLYEQYF
TRBV5-1,NA,TRBJ2-7,NA,TGCGCCAGCAGCGGAGGAAATTTATGGGACGAGAAGCGATTCCACGAGCAGTACTTC,CASSGGNLWDEKRFHEQYF
TRBV7-2,NA,TRBJ2-7,NA,TGTGCCAGCAGCCCTCTAATGACGCACTACGAGCAGTACTTC,CASSPLMTHYEQYF
TRBV14,NA,TRBJ2-7,NA,TGTGCCAGCAGCCAATCTCACCGAACCTACGAGCAGTACTTC,CASSQSHRTYEQYF
TRBV10-3,NA,TRBJ2-7,NA,TGTGCCATCAGTGACTCTCAGGGCGGACCGGCCTACGAGCAGTACTTC,CAISDSQGGPAYEQYF
TRBV7-9,NA,TRBJ1-1,NA,TGTGCCAGCAGCGGTCAGACAGGCCGGAACACTGAAGCTTTCTTT,CASSGQTGRNTEAFF
TRBV2,TRBD1,TRBJ2-2,NA,TGTGCCAGCAGTCGACAGGGGTCCACCGGGGAGCTGTTTTTT,CASSRQGSTGELFF
TRBV6-1,NA,TRBJ2-5,NA,TGTGGGTGCGGGGCCCCCCTGCGCCAAGAGACCCAGTACTTC,CGCGAPLRQETQYF
TRBV14,TRBD1,TRBJ1-6,NA,TGTGCCAGCAGCCAAACAGGGGACAGGTCACCCCTCCACTTT,CASSQTGDRSPLHF
TRBV2,NA,TRBJ2-7,NA,TGTGCCAGCAGGGGGGGGACAGCCCCGGGGTACGAGCAGTACTTC,CASRGGTAPGYEQYF
TRBV5-1,TRBD1,TRBJ1-4,NA,TGCGCCAGCAGCCTGGAGGGACAGGGTTATGAAAAACTGTTTTTT,CASSLEGQGYEKLFF
TRBV5-1,NA,TRBJ1-2,NA,TGCGCCAGCAGCTTGGATTCTGCAGGAAACTATGGCTACACCTTC,CASSLDSAGNYGYTF
TRBV2,TRBD2,TRBJ2-1,NA,TGTGCCAGCAGAGGCTTAGCGGGAGTTCCCAATGAGCAGTTCTTC,CASRGLAGVPNEQFF
TRBV28,NA,TRBJ1-5,NA,TGTGCCAGCAGTTTTTGGGAACAGCCCCAGCATTTT,CASSFWEQPQHF